This TCR beta chain stems from a study of blood T cell repertoires in COVID-19. Profiling relied on immunoSEQ multiplex PCR, and the TCRdb table lists in-frame clones only, not all of them. The sample gives a few hundred thousand clones, approximately 85% of which show up once; about 4.1% is in the top ten. Participants spanned ages about 18 to 90 years and resided in roughly 26 US areas. Cohort assignment relied on participant-reported clinical history. In Cohort 3, a recovered donor had either two negative PCRs, clearance, or symptom resolution. V was pared by 7 bases and J by 1 base, with 11 bases between. Germline CDR1 is LNHDA and CDR2 is SQIVND (reference sequence). There are 14 residues in the CDR3.

Sequenced sample: PBMCs or T cells enriched from blood (not recorded which). The chain recombines TRBV19 with TRBJ1-5; tentative D call: TRBD1 (6 bases). The sequence derives from a woman in her 30s who had recovered from COVID-19. CDR3 DNA: TGTGCCAGTACGGTCCAGGGGAGCAATCAGCCCCAGCATTTT. It encodes CASTVQGSNQPQHF. The whole variable domain, filled in from reference TRBV19 and TRBJ1-5, reads DGGITQSPKYLFRKEGQNVTLSCEQNLNHDAMYWYRQDPGQGLRLIYYSQIVNDFQKGDIAEGYSVSREKKESFPLTVTSAQKNPTAFYLCASTVQGSNQPQHFGDGTRLSIL.